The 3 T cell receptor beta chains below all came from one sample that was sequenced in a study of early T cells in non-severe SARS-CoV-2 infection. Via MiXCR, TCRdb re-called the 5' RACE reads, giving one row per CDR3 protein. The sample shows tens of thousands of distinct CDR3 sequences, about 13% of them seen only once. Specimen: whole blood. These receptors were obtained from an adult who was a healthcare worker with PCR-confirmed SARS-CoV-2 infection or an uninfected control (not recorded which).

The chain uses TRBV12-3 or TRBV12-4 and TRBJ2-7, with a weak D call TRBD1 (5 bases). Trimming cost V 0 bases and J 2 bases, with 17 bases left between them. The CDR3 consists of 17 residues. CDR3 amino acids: CASSLARWGNLAYEQYF. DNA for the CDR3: TGTGCCAGCAGTTTAGCGCGGTGGGGCAATCTGGCCTACGAGCAGTACTTC.

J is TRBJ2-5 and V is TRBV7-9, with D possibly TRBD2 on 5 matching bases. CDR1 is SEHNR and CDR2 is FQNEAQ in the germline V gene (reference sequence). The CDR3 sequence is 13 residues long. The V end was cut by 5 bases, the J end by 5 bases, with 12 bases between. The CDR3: CASSPGLLETQYF. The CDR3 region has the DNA TGTGCCAGCAGCCCTGGACTGTTGGAGACCCAGTACTTC.

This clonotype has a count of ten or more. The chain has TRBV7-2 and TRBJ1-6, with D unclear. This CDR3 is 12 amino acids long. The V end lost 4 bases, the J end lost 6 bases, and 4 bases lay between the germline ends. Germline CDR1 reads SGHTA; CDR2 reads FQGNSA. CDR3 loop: CASSWANSPLHF. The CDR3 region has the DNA TGTGCCAGCAGCTGGGCTAATTCACCCCTCCACTTT.